These T cell receptor beta chains were read from a single sample in a study of vaccination and CD4 T cells after COVID-19. TCRdb redid the calling of the PCR reads with MiXCR, one entry per CDR3 protein. Among some 12,000 distinct CDR3 sequences listed, about 50% were seen once. The antigens for these receptors are not known. Sequenced material: CD4+ T cells from blood, cultured in vitro. The receptor source for this set is a human donor who had recovered from COVID-19. Each CDR3 is given with its conserved first and last residue. Each record gives: J gene, CDR3 length, clone size, V gene, CDR3 protein. Size values are once, few and many counts, or a class for expanded clones, and some rows have none.

TRBJ2-7,14,-,TRBV5-1,CASSLNSRTNEQYF
TRBJ1-1,14,few,TRBV6-2/TRBV6-3,CASSYGGIGTEAFF
TRBJ1-2,15,-,TRBV20-1,CSARVGTGRIYGYTF
TRBJ1-5,15,few,TRBV30,CAWSRGQGSWQPQHF
TRBJ2-7,12,few,TRBV20-1,CSASYSSYEQYF
TRBJ2-2,13,few,TRBV20-1,CSAIWTGTGELFF
TRBJ2-3,14,-,TRBV7-3,CASSRQGGSDTQYF
TRBJ1-3,14,-,TRBV7-7,CASTPLGTGNTIYF
TRBJ2-7,15,-,TRBV28,CASRSSGLTSGEQYF
TRBJ1-5,13,-,TRBV29-1,CSVGPSGNQPQHF
TRBJ2-3,16,-,TRBV7-2,CASSLRSSQRTDTQYF
TRBJ2-5,14,-,TRBV3-1,CASSHLGEQETQYF
TRBJ2-2,13,-,TRBV20-1,CSAIENGVGELFF
TRBJ2-1,16,-,TRBV28,CASSSPGLAGYNEQFF
TRBJ2-7,15,-,TRBV20-1,CSAPRGLEFSYEQYF
TRBJ1-1,11,few,TRBV19,CASRIGGEAFF
TRBJ1-5,13,once,TRBV7-8,CASSLDGNQPQHF
TRBJ1-3,14,-,TRBV6-1,CASSEWGSGNTIYF
TRBJ1-6,15,-,TRBV27,CASSFRDRDNSPLHF
TRBJ1-6,13,few,TRBV27,CASRTGDNSPLHF
TRBJ2-5,11,-,TRBV7-2,CASSFTETQYF
TRBJ2-6,15,-,TRBV24-1,CATSDSNTGANVLTF
TRBJ2-1,16,-,TRBV24-1,CATSDRTGSSYNEQFF
TRBJ2-4,11,-,TRBV6-5,CASSLGRQQYF
TRBJ2-1,14,-,TRBV6-1,CASRGAGVMNEQFF
TRBJ2-5,13,few,TRBV19,CASSTGLGGTQYF
TRBJ2-1,14,few,TRBV27,CASSLRPSGNEQFF
TRBJ2-3,13,few,TRBV6-4,CASSESGTDTQYF
TRBJ2-3,13,-,TRBV7-6,CASSSRTTDTQYF
TRBJ2-7,15,few,TRBV3-1,CASSQGLATTYEQYF
TRBJ1-2,14,-,TRBV7-9,CASSFQVSGYGYTF
TRBJ1-5,13,few,TRBV20-1,CSARGQGQQPQHF